The sequence of this T cell receptor (beta chain) was determined in a study of early T cells in non-severe SARS-CoV-2 infection. In the study overall: Chains from this unsorted whole-blood bulk RNA could not be paired. Study-wide results and caveats: Anti-spike CD8 responses were favored in VDJdb matching, and private and CD4 specificities were missed.

This clonotype was counted a few times. Its target is unknown. V lost 2 bases and J lost 13, with 9 bases in between. The germline gives CDR1 SEHNR, CDR2 FQNEAQ (reference sequence). This CDR3 comprises 11 residues. Individual cDNA molecules were tagged with unique molecular identifiers. TCRdb re-derived calls from the 5' RACE reads in MiXCR, one entry per CDR3 protein. The table records 54,000 or so distinct CDR3 sequences, roughly an eighth of them present only once. J is TRBJ2-1 and V is TRBV7-9; tentative D call: TRBD1 (5 bases). The sequenced sample was whole blood. The TCR comes from an adult who was a healthcare worker with PCR-confirmed SARS-CoV-2 infection or an uninfected control (not recorded which). DNA for the CDR3: TGTGCCAGCAGCTTATCACAGGCTCAGTTCTTC. This encodes CASSLSQAQFF.